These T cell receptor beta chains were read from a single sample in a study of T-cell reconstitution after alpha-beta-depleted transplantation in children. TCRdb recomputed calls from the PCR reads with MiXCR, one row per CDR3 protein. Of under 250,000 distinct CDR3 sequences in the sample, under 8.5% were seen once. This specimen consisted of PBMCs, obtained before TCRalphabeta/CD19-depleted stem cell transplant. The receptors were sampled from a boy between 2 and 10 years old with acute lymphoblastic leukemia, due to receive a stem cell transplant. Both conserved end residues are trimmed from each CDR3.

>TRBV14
ASSPLGGELF
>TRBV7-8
ASSSLLGVGNTEAF
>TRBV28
ASGGQY
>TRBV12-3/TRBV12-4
ASSSPGGGETQY
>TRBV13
ASSPAGLSMTALLRDVDEQF
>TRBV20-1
SLRINNEQF
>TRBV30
AWSGGPDTQY
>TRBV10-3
AISGLAGEETQY
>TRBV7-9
ASSPTTLGTGTYEQY
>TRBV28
ASSLGSGRGYEQY
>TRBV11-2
ASSPGTIHYEQY
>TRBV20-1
SARDRVQGASYEQY
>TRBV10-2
ASGELAGQETQY
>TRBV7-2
ASSPGGYQETHY
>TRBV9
ASSPHSGGTSPLH
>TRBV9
ASSVGSGDEQY
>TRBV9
ASSPLLGRRLDNEQF
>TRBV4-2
ASSQGPGLAGGRATGELF
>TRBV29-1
SVQLDSYEQY
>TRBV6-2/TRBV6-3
ASSITTLAVETQY
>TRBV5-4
ASSPGTSGSYTQY
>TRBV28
ASSLQGGTGGEKLF
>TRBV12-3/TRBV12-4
ASATRPDYEQY
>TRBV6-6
ATWDSGSYEQY
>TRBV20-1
SARRQIGAYQPQH
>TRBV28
ASRPTTGPGGTEAF
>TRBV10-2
ASSESGYEQY
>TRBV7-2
ASSAELAGVTDTQY
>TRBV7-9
ASSLEHYEQY
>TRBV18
ASSEVKQGYQETQY
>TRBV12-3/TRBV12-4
ASSLRGQETQY
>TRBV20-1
SAYIREVAYEQY
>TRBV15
ATSREFRRGQPQH
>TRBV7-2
ASSSTGTGKETHY
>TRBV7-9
ASSWARDRGQETQY
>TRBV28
ASSSPGVDNEQF
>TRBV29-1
SVDAQANNYGYT
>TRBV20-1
SAKDINQETQY
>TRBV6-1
ASSAAPAYQPQH
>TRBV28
ASSRGGSGAGELF
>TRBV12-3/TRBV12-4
ASSKGQALAKNIQY
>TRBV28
ASSLYPSGDGDEQF
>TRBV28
ASSLEGVPGELF
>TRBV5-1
ASSPAGTGLVKQY
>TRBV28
ASSVPRAWDTEAF
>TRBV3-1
ASSQERRVQY
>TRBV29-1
SVLGKNTEAF
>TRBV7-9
ASRALPNTEAF
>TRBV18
ASAADQETQY
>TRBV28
ASSLAPSWGETQY
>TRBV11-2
ASSLISRGELF
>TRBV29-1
SVELLGASTDTQY
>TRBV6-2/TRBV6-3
ATQEGGGLGWQF
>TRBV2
ASSSIDRALYEQY